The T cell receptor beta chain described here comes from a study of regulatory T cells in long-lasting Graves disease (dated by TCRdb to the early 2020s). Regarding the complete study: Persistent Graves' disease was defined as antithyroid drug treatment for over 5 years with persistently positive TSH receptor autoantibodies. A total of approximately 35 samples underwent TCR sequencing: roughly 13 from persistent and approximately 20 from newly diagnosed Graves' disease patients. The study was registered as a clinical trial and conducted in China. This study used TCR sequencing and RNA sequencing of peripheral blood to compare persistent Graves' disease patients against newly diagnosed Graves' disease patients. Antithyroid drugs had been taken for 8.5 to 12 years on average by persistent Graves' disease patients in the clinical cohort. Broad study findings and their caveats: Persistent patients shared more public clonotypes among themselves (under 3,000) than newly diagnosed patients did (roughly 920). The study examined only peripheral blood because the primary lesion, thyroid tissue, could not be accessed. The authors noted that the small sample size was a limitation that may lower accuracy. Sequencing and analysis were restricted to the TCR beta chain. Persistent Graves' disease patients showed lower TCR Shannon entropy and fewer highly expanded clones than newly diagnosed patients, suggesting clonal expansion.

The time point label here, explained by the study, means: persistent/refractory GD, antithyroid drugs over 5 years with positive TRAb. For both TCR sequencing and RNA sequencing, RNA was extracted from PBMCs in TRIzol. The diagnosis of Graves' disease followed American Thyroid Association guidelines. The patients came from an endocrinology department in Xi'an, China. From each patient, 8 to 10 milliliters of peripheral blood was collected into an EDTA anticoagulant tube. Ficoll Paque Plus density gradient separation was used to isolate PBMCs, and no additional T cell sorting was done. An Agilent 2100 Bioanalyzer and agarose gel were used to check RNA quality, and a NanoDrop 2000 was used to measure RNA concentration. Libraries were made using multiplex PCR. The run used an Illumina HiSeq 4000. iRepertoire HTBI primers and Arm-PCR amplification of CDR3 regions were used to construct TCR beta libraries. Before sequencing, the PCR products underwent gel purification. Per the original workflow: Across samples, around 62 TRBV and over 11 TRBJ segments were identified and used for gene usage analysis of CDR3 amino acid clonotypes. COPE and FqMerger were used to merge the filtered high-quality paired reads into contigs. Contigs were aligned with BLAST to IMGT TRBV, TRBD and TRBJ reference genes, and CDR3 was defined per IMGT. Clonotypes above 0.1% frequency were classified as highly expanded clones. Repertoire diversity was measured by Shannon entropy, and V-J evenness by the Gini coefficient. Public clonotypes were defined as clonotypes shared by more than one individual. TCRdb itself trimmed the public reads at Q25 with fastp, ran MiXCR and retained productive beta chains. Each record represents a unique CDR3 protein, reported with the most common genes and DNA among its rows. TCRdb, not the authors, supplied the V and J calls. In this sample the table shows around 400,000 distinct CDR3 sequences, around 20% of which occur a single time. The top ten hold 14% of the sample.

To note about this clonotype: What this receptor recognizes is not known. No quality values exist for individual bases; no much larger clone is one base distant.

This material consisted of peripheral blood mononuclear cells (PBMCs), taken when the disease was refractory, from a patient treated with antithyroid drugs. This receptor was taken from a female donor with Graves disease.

This receptor has the CDR3 CASSFVGKGYTGELFF. The nucleotide sequence reads TGTGCCAGCAGTTTCGTGGGGAAAGGTTACACCGGGGAGCTGTTTTTT. The chain employs TRBV28 and TRBJ2-2, with the D segment identity uncertain. From cysteine to phenylalanine, the CDR3 is 16 amino acids long. Only the CDR3 region is kept as DNA, spanning 48 bases read in frame from base 1. CDR1 and CDR2 (MDHEN, SYDVKM) derive from the germline V gene. Trimming costs V 3 bases and J 3 bases, and their ends lie 14 bases apart.